A selection of T cell receptor beta chains follows, all from one sample in a study of T cells in Graves' hyperthyroidism and ophthalmopathy. TCRdb itself ran the multiplex PCR reads through MiXCR, one entry per CDR3 protein. Counted here are more than 450,000 distinct CDR3 sequences, just under 20% occurring once; the ten biggest clones make up about half. The sequenced sample was blood. These receptors were taken from a man between 35 and 55 years old with Graves' ophthalmopathy. CDR3s include the opening cysteine and the closing phenylalanine or tryptophan.

j_gene | v_gene | CDR3aa
TRBJ2-3 | TRBV27 | CASSLRGRVTDTQYF
TRBJ2-1 | TRBV12-3/TRBV12-4 | CASSRGQVGQFF
TRBJ2-3 | TRBV7-2 | CASRTGTSGGADTQYF
TRBJ2-1 | TRBV7-9 | CASLPPTAYNEQFF
TRBJ2-2 | TRBV11-1 | CASSPSGRWAGELFF
TRBJ2-7 | TRBV4-3 | CASSQVTGSYEQYF
TRBJ2-5 | TRBV3-1 | CASSPGPGERETQYF
TRBJ2-5 | TRBV27 | CASSPNMAVTVRAGGRETQYF
TRBJ2-3 | TRBV7-3 | CASSLEGGAPGGTQYF
TRBJ2-1 | TRBV14 | CASSQALAPPYNEQFF
TRBJ1-5 | TRBV10-3 | CAISDSTLEPQHF
TRBJ2-1 | TRBV5-1 | CASSLVSPGTSGYNEQFF
TRBJ2-7 | TRBV12-3/TRBV12-4 | CASSFRQGVSYEQYF
TRBJ2-3 | TRBV2 | CASSGPLRGTDTQYF
TRBJ1-6 | TRBV6-1 | CASTGGIGDSPLHF
TRBJ1-4 | TRBV7-9 | CASSFSGAGEKLFF
TRBJ2-5 | TRBV7-8 | CASSLESGQETQYF
TRBJ2-2 | TRBV5-1 | CASSIGLAGYTGELFF
TRBJ2-7 | TRBV19 | CASSIPGQGASYEQYF
TRBJ1-2 | TRBV10-3 | CAISESGRQAYGYTF
TRBJ2-1 | TRBV5-8 | CASILGGRDYEQFF
TRBJ2-7 | TRBV20-1 | CSAGASGSDEQYF
TRBJ2-3 | TRBV19 | CASGDRGGTDTQYF
TRBJ1-1 | TRBV30 | CAWSVLGAGTEAFF
TRBJ2-7 | TRBV3-1 | CASSQEAGTGGYEQYF
TRBJ2-1 | TRBV7-9 | CASSFSSRDNEQFF
TRBJ2-7 | TRBV9 | CASSVAPAGGYEQYF
TRBJ2-7 | TRBV7-8 | CASSASRAVKQYF
TRBJ1-1 | TRBV13 | CASSPATGMNTEAFF
TRBJ1-5 | TRBV7-9 | CASSLAGEGNQPQHF
TRBJ2-7 | TRBV10-2 | CASKASSYEQYF
TRBJ1-1 | TRBV28 | CASAAVTEAFF
TRBJ2-1 | TRBV10-3 | CAISVTSGRGHEQFF
TRBJ2-2 | TRBV2 | CASSPRRDYANTGELFF
TRBJ2-7 | TRBV30 | CAWNKGNSYEQYF
TRBJ1-2 | TRBV28 | CASSLGGDLYGYTF
TRBJ2-1 | TRBV12-3/TRBV12-4 | CASSGWGSSYNEQFF
TRBJ1-1 | TRBV2 | CASREGGGVYTEAFF
TRBJ1-3 | TRBV12-3/TRBV12-4 | CASSRGRTLNSGNTIYF
TRBJ2-3 | TRBV29-1 | CSVAGGATDTQYF
TRBJ2-1 | TRBV14 | CASSQGQGAVNEQFF
TRBJ2-2 | TRBV2 | CASSGGTGRAGELFF
TRBJ2-3 | TRBV7-8 | CASSLAKLASTDTQYF
TRBJ2-1 | TRBV2 | CASTGTYNEQFF
TRBJ2-1 | TRBV11-2 | CASSYPGLASEQFF
TRBJ2-7 | TRBV20-1 | CSAPNQGMYEQYF
TRBJ1-1 | TRBV11-2 | CASRPGAPNTEAFF
TRBJ1-1 | TRBV28 | CASRIPMNTEAFF
TRBJ2-2 | TRBV30 | CAFSDRGRTGELFF
TRBJ2-3 | TRBV12-3/TRBV12-4 | CASSSQGARTDTQYF
TRBJ2-7 | TRBV20-1 | CSASPGTSNSYEQYF
TRBJ2-6 | TRBV12-3/TRBV12-4 | CASSLSAGGSGANVLTF
TRBJ1-2 | TRBV28 | CASSPLPGQGPAANYGYTF
TRBJ2-7 | TRBV9 | CASSVDGTNYEQYF